Presented here are 21 T cell receptor beta chains from one specimen sequenced in a study of T cell responses to AZD1222 COVID-19 vaccine. Some clones are missing from TCRdb's copy, which holds only in-frame ones; the method was immunoSEQ multiplex PCR. Of some 150,000 clones in the sample, roughly 90% were seen once. The input for sequencing was peripheral blood, taken 28 days after the second AZD1222 dose. These TCRs come from an adult who received the AZD1222 COVID-19 vaccine.

This chain connects TRBV18 to TRBJ1-4; 7 bases fit TRBD1. Germline lookup yields CDR1 KGHSH and CDR2 LQKENI. J was trimmed by 8 bases and V by 2 bases; bases with no gene match: 8. The CDR3 extends over 15 amino acids. In DNA, the CDR3 is TGTGCCAGCTCACCATCAGCAGGGGGTTGGGAAAAACTGTTTTTT. Its protein is CASSPSAGGWEKLFF.

CDR3 amino acids: CASSFEGFTEAFF. The CDR3 DNA reads as TGTGCCAGCAGCTTCGAAGGGTTTACTGAAGCTTTCTTT. The V call is TRBV7-2, the J call TRBJ1-1, with D unclear. The CDR3 spans 13 residues. Trimming stripped 3 bases from V and 5 bases from J, with 10 bases between. CDR1 SGHTA and CDR2 FQGNSA come from the germline V gene.

The rearrangement joins TRBV7-2 to TRBJ1-1; D unresolved. The V gene lost 2 bases and the J gene lost 0 bases, with 10 bases spanning the gap. CDR1 and CDR2 (germline): SGHTA, FQGNSA. CDR3 length: 15 residues. The CDR3 spells CASSLSGRMNTEAFF. CDR3 sequence (DNA): TGTGCCAGCAGCTTAAGCGGACGGATGAACACTGAAGCTTTCTTT.

This chain connects TRBV6-5 to TRBJ1-1, with 9 bases matching TRBD1. Germline CDR1 MNHEY, CDR2 SVGAGI. The V and J ends lost 2 bases and 8 bases, in that order; junction bases with no gene match: 0. The CDR3 has 12 amino acids. The CDR3 sequence: CASSYGTGEAFF. The CDR3 DNA reads TGTGCCAGCAGTTACGGGACAGGGGAAGCTTTCTTT.

The chain couples TRBV6-2 or TRBV6-3 to TRBJ1-6; D is perhaps TRBD1 (6 bases). V gave up 5 bases and J gave up 6 bases, with 8 bases separating them. The CDR3 covers 13 residues. Germline CDR1 is MNHEY and CDR2 is SVGEGT. The CDR3 region has the DNA TGTGCCAGCAGTCCACAGGGTAATTCACCCCTCCACTTT. Amino acid sequence: CASSPQGNSPLHF.

The V and J genes are TRBV5-6 and TRBJ2-7, with 11 bases matching TRBD1. The CDR3 spans 16 residues. From germline, CDR1 is SGHDT and CDR2 YYEEEE. J was trimmed by 3 bases and V by 2 bases; bases with no gene match: 7. CDR3 bases: TGTGCCAGCAGCTTTATTGGGACAGGGGGTTACTACGAGCAGTACTTC. This gives the protein CASSFIGTGGYYEQYF.

The gene calls are TRBV19 and TRBJ2-5; D possibly uses TRBD1 or TRBD2 (5 bases each). The ends were cut back, 9 bases at V and 2 bases at J, with 13 bases in the middle. Germline V CDR1 and CDR2: LNHDA, SQIVND (reference sequence). The CDR3 runs 13 residues. CDR3 sequence reads: CASSGTPQETQYF. CDR3 sequence (DNA): TGTGCCAGCTCCGGGACGCCGCAAGAGACCCAGTACTTC.

The chain couples TRBV28 to TRBJ1-5; D is unresolved. The CDR3 length is 15 residues. CDR1 and CDR2 (germline): MDHEN, SYDVKM. Trimming took 7 bases from V and 7 from J, leaving 20 bases between them. The CDR3 here is CASTLSLLRGQPQHF. Here the CDR3 DNA reads TGTGCCAGCACCCTTAGTTTACTCCGCGGGCAGCCCCAGCATTTT.

With respect to this clone: The sample carries other DNA sequences with the same CDR3. The V call is TRBV28, the J call TRBJ1-2; no definite D call. Trimming stripped 2 bases from V and 8 bases from J, with 9 bases between. The CDR3 consists of 12 residues. CDR1 is MDHEN, CDR2 SYDVKM, per germline. In DNA form, the CDR3 reads TGTGCCAGCAGTTTAGGGCTTAGGGGCTACACCTTC. This encodes CASSLGLRGYTF.

This clone has just one count. The CDR3 sequence is CASTLRTVLNTEAFF. The CDR3 DNA follows: TGTGCCAGTACCCTAAGGACAGTCTTGAACACTGAAGCTTTCTTT. This chain connects TRBV19 to TRBJ1-1; maybe TRBD1 (6 bases). Trimming cost V 7 bases and J 0 bases, with 15 bases left between them. Germline CDR1 is LNHDA and CDR2 is SQIVND (reference sequence). This CDR3 has 15 amino acids.

This chain links TRBV12-3 or TRBV12-4 with TRBJ1-2; the D is unclear. The V end lost 5 bases, the J end lost 5 bases, and 9 bases lay between the germline ends. The CDR3 length is 12 residues. This CDR3 reads CASSAGLYGYTF. CDR3 bases: TGTGCCAGCAGTGCCGGCCTATATGGCTACACCTTC.

The chain links TRBV6-5 to TRBJ1-2; possibly TRBD1 for D (6 bases). CDR3 length: 12 residues. The germline CDR1 and CDR2 sequences are MNHEY and SVGAGI. V lost 7 bases and J lost 6, with 12 bases in between. The DNA of the CDR3 is TGTGCCAGCACCTTGACAGGACATGGCTACACCTTC. It yields the protein CASTLTGHGYTF.

This clone was observed once. This chain links TRBV30 with TRBJ2-1, with D maybe TRBD2 (5 bases). The CDR3 has 13 residues. V shed 4 bases and J shed 5 bases, with 12 bases lying between them. CDR1 GTSNPN and CDR2 SVGIG come from the germline V gene (reference sequence). CDR3 sequence: CAWTSGRDNEQFF. The CDR3 nucleotides are TGTGCCTGGACGAGCGGAAGAGACAATGAGCAGTTCTTC.

The chain links TRBV10-3 to TRBJ1-1, with unresolved D. Germline lookup yields CDR1 ENHRY and CDR2 SYGVKD. V shed 11 bases and J shed 5 bases, with 21 bases lying between them. The CDR3 runs to 14 residues. CDR3 DNA sequence: TGTGCCTCCTGCTGTCCCAGGTCTGCAACTGAAGCTTTCTTT. Protein sequence: CASCCPRSATEAFF.

V usage is TRBV7-2 and J usage is TRBJ2-1; TRBD2 might be the D (5 bases). This CDR3 comprises 16 residues. V was clipped by 1 base and J by 9 bases, with 19 bases between them. CDR1 and CDR2 (germline): SGHTA, FQGNSA. The CDR3 spells CASSLEAGIPRREQFF. CDR3 nucleotide sequence: TGTGCCAGCAGCTTAGAGGCCGGGATCCCTCGACGTGAGCAGTTCTTC.

The V and J genes are TRBV30 and TRBJ1-6; 8 nucleotides agree with TRBD1. V lost 4 bases, J lost 4 bases, and 6 bases stayed unmatched. Germline CDR1 is GTSNPN and CDR2 is SVGIG (reference sequence). CDR3 length: 15 amino acids. The CDR3 here is CAWTPNRGYNSPLHF. In DNA, the CDR3 is TGTGCCTGGACCCCCAACAGGGGGTATAATTCACCCCTCCACTTT.

The chain uses TRBV28 and TRBJ2-2; 7 bases are shared with TRBD2. V was clipped by 7 bases and J by 8 bases; unmatched bases: 7. The CDR3 has 13 residues. Germline CDR1 MDHEN, CDR2 SYDVKM. The CDR3 sequence is CASTDRGVGELFF. The CDR3 nucleotides read TGTGCCAGCACTGACCGGGGGGTAGGGGAGCTGTTTTTT.

The chain combines TRBV5-6 with TRBJ2-1, with a possible D match to TRBD1 (6 bases). The CDR3 sequence is 15 residues long. Germline assignment: CDR1 SGHDT and CDR2 YYEEEE. The ends were cut back, 3 bases at V and 8 bases at J, with 18 bases in the middle. The CDR3 reads CASSSRQVYRDEQFF. In DNA, the CDR3 is TGTGCCAGCAGCTCGAGACAGGTTTACCGGGATGAGCAGTTCTTC. Full variable domain (missing parts from reference TRBV5-6 and TRBJ2-1): DAGVTQSPTHLIKTRGQQVTLRCSPKSGHDTVSWYQQALGQGPQFIFQYYEEEERQRGNFPDRFSGHQFPNYSSELNVNALLLGDSALYLCASSSRQVYRDEQFFGPGTRLTVL.

The chain recombines TRBV5-1 with TRBJ2-7; 9 positions agree with TRBD2. Per the germline V gene, CDR1 is SGHRS and CDR2 is YFSETQ. V was clipped by 3 bases and J by 4 bases; unmatched bases: 11. The length of the CDR3 is 16 residues. CDR3 protein: CASSSGGSGRWYEQYF. CDR3 DNA: TGCGCCAGCAGCTCGGGAGGTAGCGGGAGATGGTACGAGCAGTACTTC. The full variable domain, with the rest looked up from reference TRBV5-1 and TRBJ2-7, is KAGVTQTPRYLIKTRGQQVTLSCSPISGHRSVSWYQQTPGQGLQFLFEYFSETQRNKGNFPGRFSGRQFSNSRSEMNVSTLELGDSALYLCASSSGGSGRWYEQYFGPGTRLTVT.

The rearrangement uses TRBV6-5 and TRBJ1-2; D is uncertain. The V and J ends lost 7 bases and 5 bases respectively, with 8 bases between them. CDR3 size: 11 residues. From germline, CDR1 is MNHEY and CDR2 SVGAGI. CDR3: CASTGGYGYTF. For the CDR3, the DNA is TGTGCCAGCACCGGAGGTTATGGCTACACCTTC.

J is TRBJ1-5 and V is TRBV28; 8 bases match TRBD1. Trimming at V came to 9 bases and at J to 3 bases, leaving 10 bases not matched to a gene. The CDR3 extends over 15 amino acids. Germline V gene sequence: CDR1 MDHEN, CDR2 SYDVKM. The CDR3 DNA is TGTGCCAGTGAAAGAACAGGGGGACCCAATCAGCCCCAGCATTTT. The encoded protein is CASERTGGPNQPQHF.